This section outlines one T cell receptor beta chain sequence together with its context. Its target is not known. The source of the sample is a study of vaccination effects on CD4 cells after COVID-19. It was after 10 days of culture that CD4+ T cells were isolated. PCR-confirmed SARS-CoV-2 infection occurred in the person between March and December 2020. Participants got two doses of BNT162b2 or mRNA-1273 vaccine. Cultures received IL-2 medium that replaced half the medium on days 3 and 7. The CDR3 totals 15 residues. Germline CDR1 SGDLS, CDR2 YYNGEE. Trimming removed 4 bases from V and 6 bases from J; junction bases left unmatched: 12. Assay used: immunoSEQ multiplex PCR; TCRdb lists only in-frame clones, some missing. Found here are nearly 35,000 clones, approximately 81% of them singletons; the top ten hold about 7.1%.

The genes are TRBV9 and TRBJ1-2; TRBD1 matches at 7 bases. This clonotype originated in a human donor who had a prior SARS-CoV-2 infection. The sample consisted of CD4+ T cells from PBMCs cultured without peptide, taken after COVID-19 vaccination. CDR3 bases: TGTGCCAGCAGCCCCACAGGGGATAGGTGGGATGGCTACACCTTC. This gives the protein CASSPTGDRWDGYTF.